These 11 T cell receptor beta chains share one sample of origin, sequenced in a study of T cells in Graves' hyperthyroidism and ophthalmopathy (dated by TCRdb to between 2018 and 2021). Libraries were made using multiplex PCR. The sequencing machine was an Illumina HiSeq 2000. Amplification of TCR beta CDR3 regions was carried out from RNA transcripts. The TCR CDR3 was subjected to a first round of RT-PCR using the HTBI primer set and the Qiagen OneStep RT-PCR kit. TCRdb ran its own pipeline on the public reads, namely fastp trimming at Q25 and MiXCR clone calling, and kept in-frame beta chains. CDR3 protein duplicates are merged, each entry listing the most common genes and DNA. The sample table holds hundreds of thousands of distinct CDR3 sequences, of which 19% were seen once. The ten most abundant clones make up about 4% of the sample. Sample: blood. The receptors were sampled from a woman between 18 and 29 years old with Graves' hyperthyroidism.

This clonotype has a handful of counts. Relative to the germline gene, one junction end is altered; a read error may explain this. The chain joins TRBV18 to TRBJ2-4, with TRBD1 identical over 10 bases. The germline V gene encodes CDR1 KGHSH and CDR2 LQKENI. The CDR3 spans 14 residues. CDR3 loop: CASSPGQGGNIKYF. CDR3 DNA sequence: TGTGCCAGCTCACCTGGACAGGGGGGGAACATTAAGTACTTC.

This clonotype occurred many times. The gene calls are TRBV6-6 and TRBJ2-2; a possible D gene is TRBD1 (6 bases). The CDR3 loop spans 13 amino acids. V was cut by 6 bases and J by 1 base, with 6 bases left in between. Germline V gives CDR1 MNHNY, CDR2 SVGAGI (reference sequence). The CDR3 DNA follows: TGTGCCAGCAGGACAGGGAACACCGGGGAGCTGTTTTTT. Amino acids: CASRTGNTGELFF.

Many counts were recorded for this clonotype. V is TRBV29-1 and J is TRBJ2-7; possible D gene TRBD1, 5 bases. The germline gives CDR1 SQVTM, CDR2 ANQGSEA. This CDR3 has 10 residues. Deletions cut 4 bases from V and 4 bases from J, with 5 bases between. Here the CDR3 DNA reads TGCAGCGTTGGACAGTACGAGCAGTACTTC. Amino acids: CSVGQYEQYF.

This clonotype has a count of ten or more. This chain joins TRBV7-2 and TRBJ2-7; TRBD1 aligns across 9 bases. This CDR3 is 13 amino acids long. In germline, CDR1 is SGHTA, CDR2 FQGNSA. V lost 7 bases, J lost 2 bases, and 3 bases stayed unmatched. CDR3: CASTWDRAYEQYF. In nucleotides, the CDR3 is TGTGCCAGCACCTGGGACAGGGCCTACGAGCAGTACTTC.

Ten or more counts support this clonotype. The CDR3 region has the DNA TGTGCCAGCAGCGCCGGGGGGTCGATCAACTATGGCTACACCTTC. Its translation: CASSAGGSINYGYTF. This sequence joins TRBV7-2 and TRBJ1-2; the D gene is possibly TRBD1 (5 bases). Trimming stripped 5 bases from V and 2 bases from J, with 15 bases between. The CDR3 covers 15 residues. CDR1 and CDR2 (germline): SGHTA, FQGNSA.

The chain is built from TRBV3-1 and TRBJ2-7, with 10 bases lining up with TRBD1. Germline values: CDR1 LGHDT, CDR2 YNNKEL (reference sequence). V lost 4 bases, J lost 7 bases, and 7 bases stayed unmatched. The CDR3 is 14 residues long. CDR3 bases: TGTGCCAGCAGCCTCTGGACAGGGGGGCTTGAGCAGTACTTC. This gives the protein CASSLWTGGLEQYF.

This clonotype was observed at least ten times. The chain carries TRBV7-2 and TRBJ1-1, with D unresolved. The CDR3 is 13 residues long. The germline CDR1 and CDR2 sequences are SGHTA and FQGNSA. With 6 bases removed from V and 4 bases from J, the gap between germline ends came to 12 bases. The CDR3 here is CASRPGRATEAFF. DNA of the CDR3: TGTGCCAGCAGGCCGGGGAGGGCCACTGAAGCTTTCTTT.

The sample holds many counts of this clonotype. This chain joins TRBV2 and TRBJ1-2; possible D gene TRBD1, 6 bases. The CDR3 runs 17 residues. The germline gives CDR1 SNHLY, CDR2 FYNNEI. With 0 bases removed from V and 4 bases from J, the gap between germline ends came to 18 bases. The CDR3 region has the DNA TGTGCCAGCAGTGAAGCACTTTTGGACAGTCTTGGCTATGGCTACACCTTC. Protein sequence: CASSEALLDSLGYGYTF.

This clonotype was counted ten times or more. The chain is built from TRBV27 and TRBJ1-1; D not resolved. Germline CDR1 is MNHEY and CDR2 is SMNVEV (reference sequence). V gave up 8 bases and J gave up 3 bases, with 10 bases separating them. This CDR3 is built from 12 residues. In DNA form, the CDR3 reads TGTGCCAGCCCGAGAGGCGACACTGAAGCTTTCTTT. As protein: CASPRGDTEAFF.

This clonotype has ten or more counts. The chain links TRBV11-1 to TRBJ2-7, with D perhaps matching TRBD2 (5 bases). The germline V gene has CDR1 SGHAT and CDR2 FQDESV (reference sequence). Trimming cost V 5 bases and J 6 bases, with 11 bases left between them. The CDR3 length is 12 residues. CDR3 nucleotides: TGTGCCAGCAGCCTTGGACTTTCCGAGCAGTACTTC. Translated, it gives CASSLGLSEQYF.

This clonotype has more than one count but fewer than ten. The CDR3, as DNA: TGTGCCAGCAGCGGGCGGACAGGGTCTAGGGAGCAGTACTTC. It yields the protein CASSGRTGSREQYF. The chain employs TRBV9 and TRBJ2-7; 8 nucleotides match TRBD1. This CDR3 region has 14 residues. Germline CDR1 SGDLS, CDR2 YYNGEE. V shed 3 bases and J 7 bases; nucleotides not matched to a gene: 9.